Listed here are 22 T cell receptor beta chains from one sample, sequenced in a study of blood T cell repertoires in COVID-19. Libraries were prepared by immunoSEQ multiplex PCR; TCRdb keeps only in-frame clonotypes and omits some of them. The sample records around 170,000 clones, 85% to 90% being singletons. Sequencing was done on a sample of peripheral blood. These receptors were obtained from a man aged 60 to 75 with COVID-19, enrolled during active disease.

The chain's CDR3 is CASSSFGGRLNTEAFF. In DNA form, the CDR3 reads TGTGCCAGTAGTTCCTTCGGGGGGAGGCTGAACACTGAAGCTTTCTTT. The rearrangement links TRBV19 to TRBJ1-1, with a possible D match to TRBD1 (5 bases). This CDR3 has 16 residues. V shed 5 bases and J shed 0 bases, with 16 bases lying between them. Germline CDR1 and CDR2: LNHDA and SQIVND (reference sequence).

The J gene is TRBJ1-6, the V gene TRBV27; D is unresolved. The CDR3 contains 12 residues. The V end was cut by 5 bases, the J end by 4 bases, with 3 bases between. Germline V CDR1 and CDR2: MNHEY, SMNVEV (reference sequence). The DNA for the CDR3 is TGTGCCAGCAGTCAATATAATTCACCCCTCCACTTT. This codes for CASSQYNSPLHF.

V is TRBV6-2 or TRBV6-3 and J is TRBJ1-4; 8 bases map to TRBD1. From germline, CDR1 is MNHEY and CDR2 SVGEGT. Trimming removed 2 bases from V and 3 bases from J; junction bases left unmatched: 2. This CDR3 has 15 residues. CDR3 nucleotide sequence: TGTGCCAGCAGTTACGACAGGGGAGCTAATGAAAAACTGTTTTTT. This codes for CASSYDRGANEKLFF.

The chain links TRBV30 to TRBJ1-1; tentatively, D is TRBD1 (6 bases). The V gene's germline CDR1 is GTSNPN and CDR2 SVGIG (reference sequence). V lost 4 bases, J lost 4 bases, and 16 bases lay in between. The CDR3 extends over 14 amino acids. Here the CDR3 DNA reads TGTGCCTGGAACAAACAGGGCTCCCTCACTGAAGCTTTCTTT. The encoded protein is CAWNKQGSLTEAFF.

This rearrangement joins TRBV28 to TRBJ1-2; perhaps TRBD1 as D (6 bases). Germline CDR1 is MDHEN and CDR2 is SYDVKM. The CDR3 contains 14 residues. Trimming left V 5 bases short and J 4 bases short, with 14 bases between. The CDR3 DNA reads TGTGCCAGCAGTCGCCGGGACACAATCTATGGCTACACCTTC. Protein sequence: CASSRRDTIYGYTF.

The CDR3 sequence is CASSEEGQNSPLHF. Here the CDR3 DNA reads TGCGCCAGCAGTGAGGAAGGACAGAATTCACCCCTCCACTTT. This chain connects TRBV10-2 to TRBJ1-6, with a possible D match to TRBD1 (6 bases). This CDR3 comprises 14 residues. V lost 2 bases, J lost 7 bases, and 9 bases lay in between. From germline, CDR1 is WSHSY and CDR2 SAAADI.

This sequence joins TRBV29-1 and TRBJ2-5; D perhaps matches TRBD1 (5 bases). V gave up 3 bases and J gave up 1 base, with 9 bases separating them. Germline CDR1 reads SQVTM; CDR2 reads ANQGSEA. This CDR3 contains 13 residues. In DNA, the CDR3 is TGCAGCGTTGATACAGGTTTCCAAGAGACCCAGTACTTC. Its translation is CSVDTGFQETQYF. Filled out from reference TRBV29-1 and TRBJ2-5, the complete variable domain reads SAVISQKPSRDICQRGTSLTIQCQVDSQVTMMFWYRQQPGQSLTLIATANQGSEATYESGFVIDKFPISRPNLTFSTLTVSNMSPEDSSIYLCSVDTGFQETQYFGPGTRLLVL.

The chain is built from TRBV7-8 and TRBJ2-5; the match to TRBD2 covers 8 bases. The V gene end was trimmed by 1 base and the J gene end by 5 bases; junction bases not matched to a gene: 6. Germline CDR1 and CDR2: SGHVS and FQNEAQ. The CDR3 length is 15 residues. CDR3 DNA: TGTGCCAGCAGCTTAGAAGCGGGAGAGGGGGAGACCCAGTACTTC. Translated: CASSLEAGEGETQYF.

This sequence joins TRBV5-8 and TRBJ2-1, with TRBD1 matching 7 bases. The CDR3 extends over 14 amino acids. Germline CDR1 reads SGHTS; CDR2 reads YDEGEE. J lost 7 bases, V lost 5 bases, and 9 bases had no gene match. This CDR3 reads CASSRDSGRNEQFF. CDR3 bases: TGTGCCAGCAGTCGGGACAGCGGACGGAATGAGCAGTTCTTC.

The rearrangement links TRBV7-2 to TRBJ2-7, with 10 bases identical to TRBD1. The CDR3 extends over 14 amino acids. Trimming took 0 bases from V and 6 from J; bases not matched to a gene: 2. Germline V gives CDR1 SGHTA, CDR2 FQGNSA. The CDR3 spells CASSLAGQGSEQYF. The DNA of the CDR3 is TGTGCCAGCAGCTTAGCGGGACAGGGGAGCGAGCAGTACTTC.

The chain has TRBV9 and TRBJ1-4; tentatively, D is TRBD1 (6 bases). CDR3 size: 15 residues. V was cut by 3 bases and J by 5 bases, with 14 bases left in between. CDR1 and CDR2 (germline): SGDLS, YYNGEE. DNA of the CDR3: TGTGCCAGCAGCGCAATGGACGGGACAAATGAAAAACTGTTTTTT. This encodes CASSAMDGTNEKLFF.

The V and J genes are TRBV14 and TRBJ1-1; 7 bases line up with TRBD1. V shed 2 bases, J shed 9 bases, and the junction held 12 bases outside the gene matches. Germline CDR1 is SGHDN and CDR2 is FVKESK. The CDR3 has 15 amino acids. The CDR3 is CASSQTRTGRLKAFF. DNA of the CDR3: TGTGCCAGCAGCCAAACCCGGACAGGAAGATTGAAAGCTTTCTTT.

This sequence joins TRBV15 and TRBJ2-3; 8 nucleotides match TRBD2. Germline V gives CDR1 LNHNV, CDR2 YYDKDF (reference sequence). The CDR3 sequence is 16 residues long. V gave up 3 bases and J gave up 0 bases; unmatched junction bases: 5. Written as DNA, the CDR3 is TGTGCCACCAGCAGGAAACTAGCGGCTAGCACAGATACGCAGTATTTT. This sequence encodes CATSRKLAASTDTQYF.

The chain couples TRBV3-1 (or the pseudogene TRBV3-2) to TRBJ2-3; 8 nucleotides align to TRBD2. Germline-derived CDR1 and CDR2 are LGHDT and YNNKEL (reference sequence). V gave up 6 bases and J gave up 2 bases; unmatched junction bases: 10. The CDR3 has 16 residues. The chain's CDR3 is CASSHYGLANTDTQYF. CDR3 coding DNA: TGTGCCAGCAGTCATTATGGACTAGCTAACACAGATACGCAGTATTTT.

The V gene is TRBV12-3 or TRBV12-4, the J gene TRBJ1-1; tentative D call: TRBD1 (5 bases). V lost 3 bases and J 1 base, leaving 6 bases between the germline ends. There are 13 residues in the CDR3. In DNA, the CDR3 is TGTGCCAGCAGTTTCACAGGGAACACTGAAGCTTTCTTT. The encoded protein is CASSFTGNTEAFF.

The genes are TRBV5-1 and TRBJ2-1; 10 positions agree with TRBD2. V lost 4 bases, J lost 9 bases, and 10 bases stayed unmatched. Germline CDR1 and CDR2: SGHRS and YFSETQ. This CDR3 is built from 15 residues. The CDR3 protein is CASSATSGVNVEQFF. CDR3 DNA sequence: TGCGCCAGCAGCGCCACTAGCGGGGTGAACGTTGAGCAGTTCTTC. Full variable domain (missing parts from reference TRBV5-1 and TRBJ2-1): KAGVTQTPRYLIKTRGQQVTLSCSPISGHRSVSWYQQTPGQGLQFLFEYFSETQRNKGNFPGRFSGRQFSNSRSEMNVSTLELGDSALYLCASSATSGVNVEQFFGPGTRLTVL.

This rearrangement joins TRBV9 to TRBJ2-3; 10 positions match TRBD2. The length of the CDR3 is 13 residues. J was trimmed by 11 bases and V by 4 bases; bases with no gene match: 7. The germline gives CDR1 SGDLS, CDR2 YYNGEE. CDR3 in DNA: TGTGCCAGCAGCACGGTCCTAGCGGGGGTGCAGTATTTT. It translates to CASSTVLAGVQYF.

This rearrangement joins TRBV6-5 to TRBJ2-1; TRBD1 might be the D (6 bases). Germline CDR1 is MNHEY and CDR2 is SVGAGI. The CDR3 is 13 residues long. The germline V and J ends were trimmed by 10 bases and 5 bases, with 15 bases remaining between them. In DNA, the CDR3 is TGTGCCACCACCGGGACACCTAACAATGAGCAGTTCTTC. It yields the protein CATTGTPNNEQFF.

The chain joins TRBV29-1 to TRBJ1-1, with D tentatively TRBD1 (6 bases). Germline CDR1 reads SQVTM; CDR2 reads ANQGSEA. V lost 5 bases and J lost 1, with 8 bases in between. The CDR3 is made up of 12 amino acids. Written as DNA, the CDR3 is TGCAGCGTTCAACAGGGGAACACTGAAGCTTTCTTT. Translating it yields CSVQQGNTEAFF. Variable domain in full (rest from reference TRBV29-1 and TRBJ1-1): SAVISQKPSRDICQRGTSLTIQCQVDSQVTMMFWYRQQPGQSLTLIATANQGSEATYESGFVIDKFPISRPNLTFSTLTVSNMSPEDSSIYLCSVQQGNTEAFFGQGTRLTVV.

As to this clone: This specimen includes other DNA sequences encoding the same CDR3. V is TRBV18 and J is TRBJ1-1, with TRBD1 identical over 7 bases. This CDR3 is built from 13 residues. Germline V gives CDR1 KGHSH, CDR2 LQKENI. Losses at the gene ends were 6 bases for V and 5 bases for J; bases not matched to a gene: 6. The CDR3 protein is CASSQTGSTEAFF. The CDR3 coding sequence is TGTGCCAGCTCCCAGACAGGGTCAACTGAAGCTTTCTTT.

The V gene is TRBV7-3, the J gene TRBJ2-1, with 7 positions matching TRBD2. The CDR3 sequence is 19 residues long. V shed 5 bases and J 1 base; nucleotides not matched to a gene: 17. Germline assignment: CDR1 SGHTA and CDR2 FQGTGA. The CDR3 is CASSPQAPPGGGSYNEQFF. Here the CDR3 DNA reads TGTGCCAGCAGCCCCCAAGCCCCGCCGGGCGGGGGTTCCTACAATGAGCAGTTCTTC.

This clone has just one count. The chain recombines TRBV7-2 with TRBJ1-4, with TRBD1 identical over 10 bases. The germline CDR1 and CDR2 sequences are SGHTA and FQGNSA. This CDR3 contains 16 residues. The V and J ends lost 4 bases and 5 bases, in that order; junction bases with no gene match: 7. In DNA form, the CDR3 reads TGTGCCAGCAGCTACATGAGGACAGGGGGGAATGAAAAACTGTTTTTT. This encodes CASSYMRTGGNEKLFF.